One sample yielded the 2 T cell receptor beta chains listed below, sequenced in a study of cytomegalovirus exposure and HLA in healthy donors. Data came from immunoSEQ multiplex PCR; TCRdb stores just in-frame clones and leaves some out. The profile shows tens of thousands of clones, approximately 96% of them singletons. The sequenced sample consisted of PBMCs. The receptors stem from a man aged 18 to 29 in good health and CMV-seronegative.

This chain uses TRBV7-9 with TRBJ1-5; maybe TRBD1 (5 bases). The length of the CDR3 is 13 residues. Germline-derived CDR1 and CDR2 are SEHNR and FQNEAQ (reference sequence). Between the trimmed V and J ends, which lost 1 base and 5 bases, there was a span of 6 bases. CDR3 sequence: CASSLEGDQPQHF. As DNA, the CDR3 is TGTGCCAGCAGCTTAGAAGGGGATCAGCCCCAGCATTTT.

The chain carries TRBV5-1 and TRBJ2-1; TRBD1 matches 10 bases. V lost 0 bases and J lost 8; bases outside the gene matches: 5. The CDR3 is made up of 15 amino acids. The germline V gene encodes CDR1 SGHRS and CDR2 YFSETQ. This CDR3 is CASSLETGGIYEQFF. CDR3 coding DNA: TGCGCCAGCAGCTTGGAGACAGGGGGCATCTATGAGCAGTTCTTC.